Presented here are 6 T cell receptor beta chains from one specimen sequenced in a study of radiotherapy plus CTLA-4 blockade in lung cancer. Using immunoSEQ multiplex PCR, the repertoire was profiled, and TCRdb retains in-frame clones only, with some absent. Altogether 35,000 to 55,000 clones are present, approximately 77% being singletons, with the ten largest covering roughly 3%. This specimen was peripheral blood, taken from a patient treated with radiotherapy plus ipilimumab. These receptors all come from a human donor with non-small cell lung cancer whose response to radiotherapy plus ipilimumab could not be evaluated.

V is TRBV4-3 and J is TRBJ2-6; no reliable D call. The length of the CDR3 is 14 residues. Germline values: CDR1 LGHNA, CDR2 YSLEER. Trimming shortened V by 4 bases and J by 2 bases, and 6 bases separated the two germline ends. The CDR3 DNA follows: TGCGCCAGCAGCCCCGAGACTGGGGCCAACGTCCTGACTTTC. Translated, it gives CASSPETGANVLTF.

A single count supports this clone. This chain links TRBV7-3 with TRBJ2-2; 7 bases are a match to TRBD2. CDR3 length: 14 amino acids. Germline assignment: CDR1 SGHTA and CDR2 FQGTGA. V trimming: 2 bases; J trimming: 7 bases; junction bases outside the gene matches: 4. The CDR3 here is CASSLGGGNGELFF. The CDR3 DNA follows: TGTGCCAGCAGCTTAGGGGGGGGGAACGGGGAGCTGTTTTTT. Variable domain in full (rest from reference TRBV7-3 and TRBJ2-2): GAGVSQTPSNKVTEKGKYVELRCDPISGHTALYWYRQSLGQGPEFLIYFQGTGAADDSGLPNDRFFAVRPEGSVSTLKIQRTERGDSAVYLCASSLGGGNGELFFGEGSRLTVL.

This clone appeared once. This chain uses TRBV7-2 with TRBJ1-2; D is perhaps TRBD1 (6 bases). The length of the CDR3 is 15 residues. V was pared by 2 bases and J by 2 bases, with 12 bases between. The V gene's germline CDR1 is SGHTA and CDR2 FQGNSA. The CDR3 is CASSLSYTGNYGYTF. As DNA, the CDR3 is TGTGCCAGCAGCTTATCATATACAGGGAACTATGGCTACACCTTC. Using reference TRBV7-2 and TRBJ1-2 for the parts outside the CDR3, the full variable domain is GAGVSQSPSNKVTEKGKDVELRCDPISGHTALYWYRQSLGQGLEFLIYFQGNSAPDKSGLPSDRFSAERTGGSVSTLTIQRTQQEDSAVYLCASSLSYTGNYGYTFGSGTRLTVV.

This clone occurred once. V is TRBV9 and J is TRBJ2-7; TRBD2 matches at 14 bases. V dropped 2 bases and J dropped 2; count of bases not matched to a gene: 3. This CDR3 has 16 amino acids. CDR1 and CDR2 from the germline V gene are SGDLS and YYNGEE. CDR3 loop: CASSVGTSGRAYEQYF. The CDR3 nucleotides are TGTGCCAGCAGCGTCGGGACTAGCGGGAGAGCCTACGAGCAGTACTTC.

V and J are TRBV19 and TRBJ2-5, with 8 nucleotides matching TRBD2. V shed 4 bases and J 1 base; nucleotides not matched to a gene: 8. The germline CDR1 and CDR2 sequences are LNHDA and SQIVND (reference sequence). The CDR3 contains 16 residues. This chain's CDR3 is CASSTGGSGAQETQYF. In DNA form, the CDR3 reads TGTGCCAGTAGTACCGGGGGTAGCGGGGCCCAAGAGACCCAGTACTTC.

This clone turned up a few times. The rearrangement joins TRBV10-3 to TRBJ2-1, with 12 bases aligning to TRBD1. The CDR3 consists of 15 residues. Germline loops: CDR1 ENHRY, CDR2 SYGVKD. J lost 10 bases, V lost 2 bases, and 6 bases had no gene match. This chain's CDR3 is CAISERDRGRQEQFF. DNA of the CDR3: TGTGCCATCAGTGAGAGGGACAGGGGGCGGCAGGAGCAGTTCTTC.